This TCR beta chain was identified during a study of T cell changes during pregnancy in multiple sclerosis. V gave up 4 bases and J gave up 2 bases; unmatched junction bases: 4. CDR1 SQVTM and CDR2 ANQGSEA come from the germline V gene. The CDR3 runs to 14 residues. Generated by immunoSEQ multiplex PCR, the TCRdb table keeps only in-frame clones and is missing some. The table has about 73,000 clones, around nine tenths seen once. Sequenced here: peripheral blood, sampled in the second trimester of pregnancy. This receptor was identified in a female donor in good health, enrolled as a control in a pregnancy study. V usage is TRBV29-1 and J usage is TRBJ1-3, with TRBD1 matching over 8 bases. The CDR3 loop reads CSVGDRGTGNTIYF. CDR3 nucleotide sequence: TGCAGCGTTGGCGACAGGGGTACTGGAAACACCATATATTTT.